One sample yielded the 23 T cell receptor beta chains listed below, sequenced in a study of shared clonotypes between healthy human individuals (dated by TCRdb to 2020 to 2022). CD8 naive samples were obtained by positive selection for CCR7 among CD45RO-negative cells, yielding a CD45RA+CCR7+ population from which TemRA cells were excluded. The library relied on the immunoSEQ multiplex PCR assay. TCRdb mirrors the immuneACCESS table, restricted to in-frame sequences. Some clones are absent from its copies; in checked studies, under half trace to an unresolved V gene, and the reason for the others is unknown. For this sample the table gives around 1.9 million clones, of which just over 90% were detected only once. Jointly, the top ten make up 1.5% to 2% of the sample. The sample comprised naive CD8+ T cells from PBMCs. Interpreted using the paper, the cell subset or site label stands for: CD45RA+CCR7+. The receptors were sampled from a man aged 18-30 years in good health. Some clones in this sample may be carry-over from other donors' samples.

The rearrangement joins TRBV15 to TRBJ2-1; 12 bases align to TRBD2. The V segment lost 5 bases and the J segment 7 bases; nucleotides outside the gene matches: 9. This CDR3 region has 16 residues. Germline V gene lookup returns CDR1 LNHNV and CDR2 YYDKDF (reference sequence). The CDR3 DNA follows: TGTGCCACCAGCCCCCGGACTAGCGGGAAATGGAATGAGCAGTTCTTC. Its protein is CATSPRTSGKWNEQFF.

V gene TRBV10-3 combines with J gene TRBJ2-7, with 11 positions matching TRBD2. Germline assignment: CDR1 ENHRY and CDR2 SYGVKD. The CDR3 consists of 16 residues. J lost 5 bases, V lost 5 bases, and 11 bases had no gene match. CDR3 nucleotide sequence: TGTGCCATCAGTTTAGCGGGAGGGGGGCCTTTGGACGAGCAGTACTTC. It translates to CAISLAGGGPLDEQYF.

This chain links TRBV6-5 with TRBJ1-2; D is uncertain. The V gene's germline CDR1 is MNHEY and CDR2 SVGAGI. V shed 1 base and J shed 1 base, with 4 bases lying between them. This CDR3 is 13 amino acids long. Here the CDR3 reads CASSYWDNYGYTF. As DNA, the CDR3 is TGTGCCAGCAGTTACTGGGATAACTATGGCTACACCTTC.

V and J are TRBV7-9 and TRBJ2-7; TRBD1 is a possible D gene (6 bases). With 8 bases removed from V and 4 bases from J, the gap between germline ends came to 18 bases. Germline CDR1 and CDR2: SEHNR and FQNEAQ (reference sequence). The CDR3 has 14 amino acids. CDR3 DNA: TGTGCCAGCGATTTCCTGGGCAGGGGATACGAGCAGTACTTC. As protein: CASDFLGRGYEQYF.

About this clone: In the same sample, other DNA sequences code for this CDR3. This chain connects TRBV27 to TRBJ1-1; D is perhaps TRBD1 (5 bases). Trimming took off 3 bases at V and 4 bases at J, with 9 bases between the two ends. The CDR3 is 13 amino acids. Germline V gene data show CDR1 as MNHEY and CDR2 as SMNVEV (reference sequence). CDR3 protein: CASSLGGGTEAFF. Here the CDR3 DNA reads TGTGCCAGCAGTTTGGGGGGTGGCACTGAAGCTTTCTTT.

This rearrangement joins TRBV5-1 to TRBJ1-1, with D uncertain. The CDR3 covers 13 residues. Trimming took off 4 bases at V and 8 bases at J, with 15 bases between the two ends. CDR1 and CDR2 (germline): SGHRS, YFSETQ. DNA of the CDR3: TGCGCCAGCAGCCCCCCGGACCGGACCGAAGCTTTCTTT. Translating it yields CASSPPDRTEAFF.

This chain connects TRBV19 to TRBJ1-4; possibly TRBD1 for D (5 bases). This CDR3 has 18 amino acids. Germline CDR1 and CDR2: LNHDA and SQIVND (reference sequence). Deletions cut 6 bases from V and 0 bases from J, with 20 bases between. This chain's CDR3 is CASSALGGGEPTNEKLFF. CDR3 DNA: TGTGCCAGTAGCGCCCTTGGAGGAGGGGAACCAACTAATGAAAAACTGTTTTTT.

This clone occurred a few times. The rearrangement links TRBV2 to TRBJ2-3; 8 bases align to TRBD2. The CDR3 length is 15 residues. The V gene end was trimmed by 7 bases and the J gene end by 0 bases; junction bases not matched to a gene: 6. The germline gives CDR1 SNHLY, CDR2 FYNNEI. The CDR3 loop reads CASTREGSSTDTQYF. The CDR3 nucleotides are TGTGCCAGCACCCGGGAGGGTTCTAGCACAGATACGCAGTATTTT.

This clone was detected only once. V is TRBV5-4 and J is TRBJ2-4; weak D call: TRBD1 (5 bases). The CDR3 is 15 amino acids. Germline V gives CDR1 SGHNT, CDR2 YYREEE (reference sequence). Trimming took 3 bases from V and 1 from J, leaving 11 bases between them. The CDR3 is CASSSAPGAKNIQYF. The CDR3 region has the DNA TGTGCCAGCAGCTCCGCCCCAGGGGCCAAAAACATTCAGTACTTC.

The rearrangement joins TRBV5-4 to TRBJ1-4; D ambiguous. The germline V gene encodes CDR1 SGHNT and CDR2 YYREEE (reference sequence). CDR3 length: 13 residues. Trimming removed 2 bases at V and 8 bases at J, with 10 bases between. The CDR3 sequence is CASSLDLEEKLFF. The CDR3 DNA reads as TGTGCCAGCAGCTTAGACCTCGAAGAAAAACTGTTTTTT.

This chain links TRBV27 with TRBJ2-2; tentative D call: TRBD1 (8 bases). V lost 10 bases to trimming and J lost 7 bases, with 13 bases between them. The CDR3 covers 12 residues. CDR1 and CDR2 (germline): MNHEY, SMNVEV (reference sequence). The CDR3 is CANRGEGGELFF. In DNA, the CDR3 is TGTGCCAACAGGGGGGAGGGCGGGGAGCTGTTTTTT.

This chain uses TRBV18 with TRBJ1-1, with 7 bases matching TRBD1. The V gene end was trimmed by 6 bases and the J gene end by 6 bases; junction bases not matched to a gene: 10. CDR3 length: 14 residues. Germline CDR1 is KGHSH and CDR2 is LQKENI. The CDR3 DNA follows: TGTGCCAGCTCTCCTAAGGGGGCGCGCCCTGAAGCTTTCTTT. Its protein product is CASSPKGARPEAFF.

The V gene is TRBV7-9, the J gene TRBJ2-1; 8 bases line up with TRBD2. Germline V CDR1 and CDR2: SEHNR, FQNEAQ (reference sequence). V shed 0 bases, J shed 5 bases, and the junction held 6 bases outside the gene matches. This CDR3 has 16 residues. CDR3 in amino acids: CASSLAEIAGHNEQFF. CDR3 DNA: TGTGCCAGCAGCTTAGCGGAAATAGCGGGACACAATGAGCAGTTCTTC.

The J gene is TRBJ1-5, the V gene TRBV18; a possible D gene is TRBD1 (6 bases). CDR3 length: 16 residues. Germline CDR1 is KGHSH and CDR2 is LQKENI. Trimming shortened V by 3 bases and J by 5 bases, and 17 bases separated the two germline ends. CDR3 nucleotide sequence: TGTGCCAGCTCACCGCCAGAGGGGGTAAATTATCAGCCCCAGCATTTT. It yields the protein CASSPPEGVNYQPQHF.

J is TRBJ2-7 and V is TRBV4-1, with 13 bases lining up with TRBD2. The CDR3 loop spans 22 amino acids. Germline CDR1 MGHRA, CDR2 YSYEKL. V shed 1 base and J 0 bases; nucleotides not matched to a gene: 18. Here the CDR3 DNA reads TGCGCCAGCAGCCAAGTGAGACTAGCGGGAGGTTCCCACCCATCCTCCTCCTACGAGCAGTACTTC. Translating it yields CASSQVRLAGGSHPSSSYEQYF.

The rearrangement joins TRBV28 to TRBJ1-1; D is unresolved. Germline V gene sequence: CDR1 MDHEN, CDR2 SYDVKM. The CDR3 spans 14 residues. V was shortened by 1 base and J by 3 bases, with 9 bases between the two germline ends. CDR3: CASSLFGVDTEAFF. CDR3 nucleotides: TGTGCCAGCAGTTTATTCGGGGTTGACACTGAAGCTTTCTTT. Variable domain in full (rest from reference TRBV28 and TRBJ1-1): DVKVTQSSRYLVKRTGEKVFLECVQDMDHENMFWYRQDPGLGLRLIYFSYDVKMKEKGDIPEGYSVSREKKERFSLILESASTNQTSMYLCASSLFGVDTEAFFGQGTRLTVV.

This sequence joins TRBV13 and TRBJ2-2, with 9 bases identical to TRBD2. The junction had 9 bases not matched to a gene; V was cut back by 10 bases and J by 6 bases. CDR3 size: 14 residues. From germline, CDR1 is PRHDT and CDR2 FYEKMQ (reference sequence). The CDR3 here is CATRAGGLAGELFF. The CDR3 bases are TGTGCCACTCGGGCGGGAGGGCTGGCCGGGGAGCTGTTTTTT.

The count of this clone is one. Other DNA sequences within the sample encode an identical CDR3. V is TRBV9 and J is TRBJ2-2; perhaps TRBD2 as D (6 bases). Germline lookup yields CDR1 SGDLS and CDR2 YYNGEE. The V end was cut by 0 bases, the J end by 4 bases, with 10 bases between. The CDR3 is made up of 15 amino acids. The chain's CDR3 is CASSVGGGATGELFF. In DNA form, the CDR3 reads TGTGCCAGCAGCGTAGGTGGCGGGGCCACCGGGGAGCTGTTTTTT. Complete variable domain (other parts from reference TRBV9 and TRBJ2-2): DSGVTQTPKHLITATGQRVTLRCSPRSGDLSVYWYQQSLDQGLQFLIQYYNGEERAKGNILERFSAQQFPDLHSELNLSSLELGDSALYFCASSVGGGATGELFFGEGSRLTVL.

The chain links TRBV11-2 to TRBJ1-1; 8 nucleotides align to TRBD1. This CDR3 is built from 15 residues. Trimming removed 5 bases from V and 2 bases from J; junction bases left unmatched: 7. The germline gives CDR1 SGHAT, CDR2 FQNNGV. CDR3 protein: CASSGLDRGNTEAFF. The CDR3 DNA is TGTGCCAGCAGCGGCCTAGACAGGGGCAACACTGAAGCTTTCTTT. The full variable domain, in which reference TRBV11-2 and TRBJ1-1 provide the parts outside the CDR3, is EAGVAQSPRYKIIEKRQSVAFWCNPISGHATLYWYQQILGQGPKLLIQFQNNGVVDDSQLPKDRFSAERLKGVDSTLKIQPAKLEDSAVYLCASSGLDRGNTEAFFGQGTRLTVV.

V gene TRBV7-9 combines with J gene TRBJ2-7, with no clear D. Per germline, CDR1 SEHNR and CDR2 FQNEAQ (reference sequence). V lost 5 bases and J 3 bases, leaving 11 bases between the germline ends. The CDR3 has 13 residues. The CDR3 nucleotides read TGTGCCAGCAGCCACGGACGGGTCTACGAGCAGTACTTC. It codes for CASSHGRVYEQYF.

The V gene is TRBV7-9, the J gene TRBJ2-5; 8 bases fit TRBD2. The CDR3 is 17 amino acids. CDR1 is SEHNR and CDR2 is FQNEAQ in the germline V gene (reference sequence). The trim removed 6 bases at V and 1 base at J, leaving 13 bases unmatched. The chain's CDR3 is CASSPRMALAAQETQYF. The CDR3 DNA is TGTGCCAGCAGTCCCCGGATGGCACTAGCGGCCCAAGAGACCCAGTACTTC.

The chain carries TRBV5-1 and TRBJ2-3; TRBD2 matches at 12 bases. The germline CDR1 and CDR2 sequences are SGHRS and YFSETQ. CDR3 size: 18 residues. V shed 5 bases, J shed 2 bases, and the junction held 12 bases outside the gene matches. The CDR3 loop reads CASRYSPGLAGLTDTQYF. The CDR3 DNA is TGCGCCAGCAGATATAGTCCGGGACTAGCGGGCCTCACAGATACGCAGTATTTT.

The chain joins TRBV7-9 to TRBJ2-5; 9 bases map to TRBD1. Germline-derived CDR1 and CDR2 are SEHNR and FQNEAQ (reference sequence). The CDR3 runs 17 residues. Germline trimming cut 4 bases from V and 5 bases from J; bases unmatched to any gene: 14. The CDR3 loop is CASSSPESGTGLETQYF. DNA of the CDR3: TGTGCCAGCAGCTCACCCGAATCCGGGACAGGGTTGGAGACCCAGTACTTC.